These 29 T cell receptor beta chains share one sample of origin, sequenced in a study of OX40 agonist ivuxolimab in advanced cancers. Generated by immunoSEQ multiplex PCR, the TCRdb table keeps only in-frame clones and is missing some. The sample consists of more than 65,000 clones, 75% to 90% of them appearing once. This sample comprised CD4+ or CD8+ T cells sorted from blood, obtained in a trial of the OX40 agonist ivuxolimab. These receptors were collected from an adult with an advanced solid tumor such as melanoma, head and neck, liver or kidney cancer.

In its sample, this clone was seen a few times. This chain links TRBV2 with TRBJ1-5; possibly TRBD1 for D (6 bases). Trimming removed 6 bases at V and 2 bases at J, with 14 bases between. Germline loops: CDR1 SNHLY, CDR2 FYNNEI. This CDR3 spans 15 amino acids. The CDR3 here is CASRNRAGGNQPQHF. The CDR3 DNA follows: TGTGCCAGCAGGAACAGGGCCGGGGGCAATCAGCCCCAGCATTTT.

V is TRBV6-5 and J is TRBJ2-7, with 7 positions matching TRBD1. Germline CDR1 MNHEY, CDR2 SVGAGI. V lost 4 bases, J lost 1 base, and 4 bases stayed unmatched. The CDR3 extends over 14 amino acids. The CDR3 DNA reads as TGTGCCAGCAGTTCGGGACAGATTTCCTACGAGCAGTACTTC. It is translated as CASSSGQISYEQYF.

The gene calls are TRBV5-4 and TRBJ2-5; D assignment may be TRBD1 or TRBD2 (5 bases each). The CDR3 extends over 15 amino acids. Germline V CDR1 and CDR2: SGHNT, YYREEE (reference sequence). V gave up 0 bases and J gave up 5 bases, with 14 bases separating them. This CDR3 reads CASSLGGQGLETQYF. CDR3 sequence (DNA): TGTGCCAGCAGCTTGGGAGGGCAGGGTCTGGAGACCCAGTACTTC.

This clone was seen once. The chain uses TRBV2 and TRBJ2-1; 14 bases agree with TRBD2. Looked up from germline, CDR1 is SNHLY and CDR2 is FYNNEI. V was pared by 8 bases and J by 7 bases, with 7 bases of the junction left unmatched. This CDR3 contains 15 residues. The chain's CDR3 is CASRPGLAGGNEQFF. For the CDR3, the DNA is TGTGCCAGCCGGCCTGGACTAGCGGGAGGTAATGAGCAGTTCTTC.

The chain has TRBV6-1 and TRBJ1-5; no reliable D call. V was clipped by 6 bases and J by 1 base, with 13 bases between them. Germline assignment: CDR1 MNHNS and CDR2 SASEGT. The CDR3 runs to 15 residues. The CDR3 DNA follows: TGTGCCAGCAGCCGGGATATTTCAAGCAATCAGCCCCAGCATTTT. Its protein product is CASSRDISSNQPQHF.

DNA of the CDR3: TGCGCCAGCAGCCCGAGGACCCGACTAGCGTACGACAATGAGCAGTTCTTC. Residues: CASSPRTRLAYDNEQFF. V gene TRBV5-1 combines with J gene TRBJ2-1; TRBD2 aligns across 8 bases. V lost 4 bases to trimming and J lost 5 bases; unmatched junction nucleotides: 14. Germline CDR1 is SGHRS and CDR2 is YFSETQ. CDR3 length: 17 residues. Drawing the rest from reference TRBV5-1 and TRBJ2-1, the complete variable domain is KAGVTQTPRYLIKTRGQQVTLSCSPISGHRSVSWYQQTPGQGLQFLFEYFSETQRNKGNFPGRFSGRQFSNSRSEMNVSTLELGDSALYLCASSPRTRLAYDNEQFFGPGTRLTVL.

This rearrangement joins TRBV15 to TRBJ2-7, with TRBD2 as a possible D gene (5 bases). Germline lookup yields CDR1 LNHNV and CDR2 YYDKDF (reference sequence). This CDR3 has 15 residues. V was cut by 0 bases and J by 5 bases, with 14 bases left in between. The CDR3 spells CATSRDPLAADEQYF. Written as DNA, the CDR3 is TGTGCCACCAGCAGAGATCCGCTAGCCGCCGACGAGCAGTACTTC.

The chain joins TRBV30 to TRBJ2-7; D is uncertain. Germline CDR1 reads GTSNPN; CDR2 reads SVGIG (reference sequence). V lost 2 bases to trimming and J lost 0 bases, with 11 bases between them. This CDR3 is built from 14 residues. The CDR3 sequence: CAWSPGFFSYEQYF. CDR3 DNA: TGTGCCTGGAGTCCAGGTTTCTTCTCCTACGAGCAGTACTTC.

In the case of this clone: The sample contains more than one DNA sequence encoding this CDR3. The chain is built from TRBV7-2 and TRBJ1-2; D may be TRBD1 (5 bases). The CDR3 has 13 amino acids. V was trimmed by 5 bases and J by 2 bases, leaving 9 bases between them. Germline assignment: CDR1 SGHTA and CDR2 FQGNSA. CDR3 sequence (DNA): TGTGCCAGCAGCCCCGGACAAAACTATGGCTACACCTTC. Encoded protein: CASSPGQNYGYTF.

This clone was picked up one time. The chain is built from TRBV11-3 and TRBJ1-1; D not resolved. The CDR3 length is 13 residues. Per the germline V gene, CDR1 is SGHNT and CDR2 is YENEEA. V lost 3 bases to trimming and J lost 4 bases, with 9 bases between them. The CDR3 loop reads CASSFSISTEAFF. DNA for the CDR3: TGTGCCAGCAGCTTTTCCATTTCCACTGAAGCTTTCTTT.

This rearrangement joins TRBV6-4 to TRBJ2-7; 13 positions agree with TRBD2. The germline V gene has CDR1 MRHNA and CDR2 SNTAGT. The CDR3 covers 15 residues. V was clipped by 6 bases and J by 2 bases; unmatched bases: 4. Here the CDR3 reads CASSAGTSGTYEQYF. The CDR3 coding sequence is TGTGCCAGCAGCGCGGGGACTAGCGGGACCTACGAGCAGTACTTC.

This clone was recorded once. The chain is built from TRBV10-3 and TRBJ2-2; 11 positions agree with TRBD2. Germline values: CDR1 ENHRY, CDR2 SYGVKD. V lost 3 bases, J lost 4 bases, and 10 bases stayed unmatched. This CDR3 spans 18 amino acids. The CDR3 nucleotides read TGTGCCATCAGTGATCCCGTAGCGGGAGGGCGAGTCACCGGGGAGCTGTTTTTT. Its translation is CAISDPVAGGRVTGELFF.

This chain joins TRBV9 and TRBJ2-3; D is possibly TRBD1 or TRBD2 (5 bases each). Germline V gene sequence: CDR1 SGDLS, CDR2 YYNGEE. Trimming shortened V by 7 bases and J by 4 bases, and 22 bases separated the two germline ends. The CDR3 runs 16 residues. The CDR3 DNA reads TGTGCCAGCCCCCGGAGTGCTGGTTTGGGGGCAGATACGCAGTATTTT. Translated, it gives CASPRSAGLGADTQYF.

The chain recombines TRBV30 with TRBJ1-1; D is uncertain. Germline CDR1 reads GTSNPN; CDR2 reads SVGIG (reference sequence). This CDR3 comprises 15 residues. Deletions cut 0 bases from V and 0 bases from J, with 11 bases between. As DNA, the CDR3 is TGTGCCTGGAGTGTCCTTGGCACAATGAACACTGAAGCTTTCTTT. Translated, it gives CAWSVLGTMNTEAFF.

The V call is TRBV25-1, the J call TRBJ2-7; D uncertain. CDR3 length: 14 amino acids. CDR1 MGHDK and CDR2 SYGVNS come from the germline V gene. Trimming took off 2 bases at V and 3 bases at J, with 11 bases between the two ends. The CDR3 loop is CASSEDVQSYEQYF. In DNA, the CDR3 is TGTGCCAGCAGTGAAGACGTACAGAGCTACGAGCAGTACTTC.

The rearrangement joins TRBV19 to TRBJ1-1; D is undetermined. The CDR3 is made up of 14 amino acids. V was cut by 6 bases and J by 4 bases, with 15 bases left in between. CDR1 is LNHDA and CDR2 is SQIVND in the germline V gene (reference sequence). The CDR3 here is CASRNTKMGTEAFF. The CDR3 DNA reads TGTGCCAGTAGGAATACTAAGATGGGCACTGAAGCTTTCTTT.

The chain has TRBV18 and TRBJ2-2; the D is unclear. The germline V gene encodes CDR1 KGHSH and CDR2 LQKENI. The germline V and J ends were trimmed by 8 bases and 6 bases, with 13 bases remaining between them. The CDR3 extends over 13 amino acids. CDR3 bases: TGTGCCAGCGACACCGGTGGGGCCGGGGAGCTGTTTTTT. This encodes CASDTGGAGELFF. Full variable domain (rest looked up from reference TRBV18 and TRBJ2-2): NAGVMQNPRHLVRRRGQEARLRCSPMKGHSHVYWYRQLPEEGLKFMVYLQKENIIDESGMPKERFSAEFPKEGPSILRIQQVVRGDSAAYFCASDTGGAGELFFGEGSRLTVL.

V and J are TRBV5-1 and TRBJ2-3; D remains unclear. V lost 4 bases and J 6 bases, leaving 15 bases between the germline ends. The germline V gene has CDR1 SGHRS and CDR2 YFSETQ. This CDR3 is 14 amino acids long. The CDR3 region has the DNA TGCGCCAGCAGCAAGGAGCTTAGTTGGGATACGCAGTATTTT. Its translation: CASSKELSWDTQYF.

The chain has TRBV21-1 and TRBJ2-5. TRBV21-1 represents a pseudogene. The CDR3 extends over 16 amino acids. CDR3 sequence (DNA): TGTGCCAGCAGCCTCCATTGCCACGATAGGGAAGAGACCCAGTACTTC. This codes for CASSLHCHDREETQYF.

The chain employs TRBV7-6 and TRBJ2-5, with D tentatively TRBD2 (5 bases). CDR1 SGHVS and CDR2 FNYEAQ come from the germline V gene. V dropped 1 base and J dropped 5 bases, with 8 bases sitting between them. CDR3 length equals 13 residues. As DNA, the CDR3 is TGTGCCAGCAGCTTAGGGGAGATGGAGACCCAGTACTTC. Amino acid sequence: CASSLGEMETQYF.

V and J are TRBV29-1 and TRBJ2-3; the match to TRBD1 covers 8 bases. With V trimmed by 4 bases and J by 3 bases, 6 bases remained unmatched. There are 14 residues in the CDR3. CDR1 and CDR2 (germline): SQVTM, ANQGSEA. CDR3 sequence: CSVVPRGQTDTQYF. CDR3 nucleotides: TGCAGCGTTGTCCCCAGGGGGCAAACAGATACGCAGTATTTT.

This chain links TRBV27 with TRBJ2-1, with TRBD2 identical over 13 bases. The J segment lost 7 bases and the V segment lost 6 bases, leaving 6 bases of the junction unmatched. Germline CDR1 is MNHEY and CDR2 is SMNVEV (reference sequence). This CDR3 has 15 amino acids. The CDR3 DNA follows: TGTGCCAGCAGACTAGCGGGAGGGCCCGAAAATGAGCAGTTCTTC. Its translation is CASRLAGGPENEQFF.

The rearrangement joins TRBV29-1 to TRBJ2-1, with D perhaps matching TRBD1 (6 bases). Germline CDR1 reads SQVTM; CDR2 reads ANQGSEA. The CDR3 loop spans 16 amino acids. Trimming shortened V by 3 bases and J by 4 bases, and 19 bases separated the two germline ends. CDR3 bases: TGCAGCGTTGATAAAGGAACAGGGCCGACATACAATGAGCAGTTCTTC. Amino acid sequence: CSVDKGTGPTYNEQFF.

This clone has only one observation. The rearrangement links TRBV6-6 to TRBJ2-5; maybe TRBD1 (6 bases). The V end was cut by 6 bases, the J end by 2 bases, with 13 bases between. From germline, CDR1 is MNHNY and CDR2 SVGAGI (reference sequence). This CDR3 spans 14 amino acids. CDR3 sequence reads: CASRPGTPQETQYF. CDR3 sequence (DNA): TGTGCCAGCAGGCCCGGGACACCGCAAGAGACCCAGTACTTC.

The J gene is TRBJ1-1, the V gene TRBV19, with 7 bases fitting TRBD1. The V and J ends lost 4 bases and 0 bases, in that order; junction bases with no gene match: 5. The CDR3 loop spans 15 amino acids. Germline V lookup: CDR1 LNHDA, CDR2 SQIVND (reference sequence). CDR3 in DNA: TGTGCCAGTAGTACCGGGACAGTCCTGAACACTGAAGCTTTCTTT. Protein: CASSTGTVLNTEAFF. Full variable domain (remainder filled in from reference TRBV19 and TRBJ1-1): DGGITQSPKYLFRKEGQNVTLSCEQNLNHDAMYWYRQDPGQGLRLIYYSQIVNDFQKGDIAEGYSVSREKKESFPLTVTSAQKNPTAFYLCASSTGTVLNTEAFFGQGTRLTVV.

The gene calls are TRBV4-1 and TRBJ1-1, with 9 bases that match TRBD1. V shed 10 bases and J 4 bases; nucleotides not matched to a gene: 7. Germline V gives CDR1 MGHRA, CDR2 YSYEKL. The CDR3 extends over 13 amino acids. The CDR3 region has the DNA TGCGCCACCCAGGGACAGGGAATCACTGAAGCTTTCTTT. Its protein is CATQGQGITEAFF.

This rearrangement joins TRBV2 to TRBJ1-1; possibly TRBD1 for D (6 bases). The V gene lost 2 bases and the J gene lost 5 bases, with 15 bases spanning the gap. CDR3 length: 15 amino acids. CDR1 is SNHLY and CDR2 is FYNNEI in the germline V gene. The DNA of the CDR3 is TGTGCCAGCAGTGAATATCGGGGGGCATCAACTGAAGCTTTCTTT. Translated: CASSEYRGASTEAFF.

V usage is TRBV9 and J usage is TRBJ2-7; D possibly corresponds to TRBD1 (5 bases). Trimming cost V 0 bases and J 7 bases, with 17 bases left between them. The CDR3 extends over 15 amino acids. CDR1 and CDR2 from the germline V gene are SGDLS and YYNGEE. The CDR3 reads CASSVAQGPLGEQYF. In DNA, the CDR3 is TGTGCCAGCAGCGTAGCCCAGGGTCCTTTGGGGGAGCAGTACTTC.

This clone has only a few counts. J is TRBJ1-5 and V is TRBV5-1; D is ambiguous. The CDR3 runs 14 residues. Trimming pared 0 bases from V and 5 bases from J, leaving 9 bases between. From germline, CDR1 is SGHRS and CDR2 YFSETQ. The CDR3 loop is CASSLEGSDQPQHF. The CDR3 DNA sequence: TGCGCCAGCAGCTTGGAAGGTTCCGATCAGCCCCAGCATTTT.